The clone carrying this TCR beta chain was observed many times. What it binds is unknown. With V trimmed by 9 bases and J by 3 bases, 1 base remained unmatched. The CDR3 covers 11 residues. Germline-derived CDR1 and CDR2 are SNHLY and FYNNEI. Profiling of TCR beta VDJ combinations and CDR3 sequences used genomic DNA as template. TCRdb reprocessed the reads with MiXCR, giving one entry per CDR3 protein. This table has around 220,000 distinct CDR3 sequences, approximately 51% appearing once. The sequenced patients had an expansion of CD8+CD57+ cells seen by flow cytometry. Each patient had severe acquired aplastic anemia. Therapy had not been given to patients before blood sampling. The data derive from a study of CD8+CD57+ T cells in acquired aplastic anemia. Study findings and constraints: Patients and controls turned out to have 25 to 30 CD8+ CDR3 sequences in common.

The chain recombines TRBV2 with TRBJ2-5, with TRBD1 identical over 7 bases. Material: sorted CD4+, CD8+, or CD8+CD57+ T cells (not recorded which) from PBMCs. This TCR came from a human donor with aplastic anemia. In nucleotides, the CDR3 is TGTGCCAGAGACAGGGAAGAGACCCAGTACTTC. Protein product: CARDREETQYF.